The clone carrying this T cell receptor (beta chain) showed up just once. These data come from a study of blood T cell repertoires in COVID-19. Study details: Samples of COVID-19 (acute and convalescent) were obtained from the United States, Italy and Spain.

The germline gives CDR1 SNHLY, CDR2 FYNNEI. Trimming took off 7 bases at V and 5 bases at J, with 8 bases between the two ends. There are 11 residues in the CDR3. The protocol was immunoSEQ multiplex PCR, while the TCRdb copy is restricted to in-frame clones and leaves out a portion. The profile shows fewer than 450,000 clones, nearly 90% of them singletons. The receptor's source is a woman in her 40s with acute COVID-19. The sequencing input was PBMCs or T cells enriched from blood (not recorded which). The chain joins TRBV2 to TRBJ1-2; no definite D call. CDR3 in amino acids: CASTPSYGYTF. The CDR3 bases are TGTGCCAGCACCCCCTCTTATGGCTACACCTTC.